The following is a TCR beta chain sequence with its context. Its cognate antigen is unknown. This specimen belongs to a study of early T cells in non-severe SARS-CoV-2 infection. Regarding the study as a whole: Matches to VDJdb favored anti-spike CD8 responses and missed private and CD4 specificities.

The germline V gene encodes CDR1 MGHRA and CDR2 YSYEKL. Trimming left V 4 bases short and J 2 bases short, with 9 bases between. This CDR3 has 13 amino acids. TCRdb independently ran MiXCR on the 5' RACE reads; one entry per CDR3 protein. The repertoire has fewer than 60,000 distinct CDR3 sequences, 9.5% to 12% of them found once; the top ten carry less than 15%. Sequenced: whole blood. This clonotype was sampled from an adult who was a healthcare worker with PCR-confirmed SARS-CoV-2 infection or an uninfected control (not recorded which). The chain is built from TRBV4-1 and TRBJ2-7; no firm D call. CDR3 DNA sequence: TGCGCCAGCAGCCTCACCGAGCCCTACGAGCAGTACTTC. Translating it yields CASSLTEPYEQYF.